The entry below describes one T cell receptor beta chain. Unmatched junction bases numbered 5, after V lost 5 bases and J lost 6 bases. The CDR3 consists of 13 residues. Looked up from germline, CDR1 is SGHNT and CDR2 is YENEEA. The data belong to a study of high-grade serous ovarian cancer treatment subgroups. Study background: Each sample yielded on average approximately 7,700 unique TCR beta rearrangements from roughly 15,000 reads.

Data came from immunoSEQ multiplex PCR; TCRdb stores just in-frame clones and leaves some out. The table includes around 8,800 clones, 88% detected once. Tumor samples were taken before definitive surgery or chemotherapy. The specimen was tumor tissue. This rearrangement joins TRBV11-3 to TRBJ2-7; 9 bases map to TRBD1. The origin of this receptor is a human donor with high-grade serous ovarian cancer. Here the CDR3 reads CASSIGQGFEQYF. The CDR3 DNA is TGTGCCAGCAGCATTGGACAGGGGTTCGAGCAGTACTTC.